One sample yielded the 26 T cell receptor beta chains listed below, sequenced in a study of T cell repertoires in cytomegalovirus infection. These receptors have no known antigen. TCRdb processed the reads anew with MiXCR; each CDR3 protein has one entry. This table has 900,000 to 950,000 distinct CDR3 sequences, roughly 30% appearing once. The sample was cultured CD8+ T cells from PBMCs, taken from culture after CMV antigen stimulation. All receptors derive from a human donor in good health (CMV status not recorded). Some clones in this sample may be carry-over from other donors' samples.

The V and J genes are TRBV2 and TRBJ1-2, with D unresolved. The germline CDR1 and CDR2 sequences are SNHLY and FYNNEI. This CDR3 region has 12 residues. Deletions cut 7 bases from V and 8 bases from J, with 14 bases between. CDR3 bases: TGTGCCAGCAAAACGGCCAGAGAGGGCTACACCTTC. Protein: CASKTAREGYTF.

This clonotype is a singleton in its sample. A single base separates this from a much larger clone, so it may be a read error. Written as DNA, the CDR3 is TGTGCCAGCAGCTCAAACGCCCGAGAGACCCAGTACTTC. Residues: CASSSNARETQYF. The chain recombines TRBV7-2 with TRBJ2-5; D ambiguous. V lost 4 bases and J 4 bases, leaving 10 bases between the germline ends. Germline-derived CDR1 and CDR2 are SGHTA and FQGNSA. The CDR3 totals 13 residues. The full variable domain, with the rest looked up from reference TRBV7-2 and TRBJ2-5, is GAGVSQSPSNKVTEKGKDVELRCDPISGHTALYWYRQSLGQGLEFLIYFQGNSAPDKSGLPSDRFSAERTGGSVSTLTIQRTQQEDSAVYLCASSSNARETQYFGPGTRLLVL.

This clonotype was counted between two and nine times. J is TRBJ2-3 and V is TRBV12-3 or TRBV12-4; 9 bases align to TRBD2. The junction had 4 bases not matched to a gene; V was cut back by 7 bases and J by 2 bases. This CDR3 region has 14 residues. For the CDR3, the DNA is TGTGCCAGCACCCTAGCGGGGTACACAGATACGCAGTATTTT. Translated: CASTLAGYTDTQYF.

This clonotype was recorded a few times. This chain's CDR3 is CASSPSSIAGGSSYNEQFF. The CDR3 region has the DNA TGTGCCAGCAGCCCCTCCTCGATAGCGGGGGGGAGCTCCTACAATGAGCAGTTCTTC. This chain joins TRBV4-2 and TRBJ2-1, with 11 bases fitting TRBD2. This CDR3 is built from 19 residues. After removal of 4 bases from V and 0 bases from J, the junction contained 11 bases not matched to a gene. Per germline, CDR1 LGHNA and CDR2 YNFKEQ.

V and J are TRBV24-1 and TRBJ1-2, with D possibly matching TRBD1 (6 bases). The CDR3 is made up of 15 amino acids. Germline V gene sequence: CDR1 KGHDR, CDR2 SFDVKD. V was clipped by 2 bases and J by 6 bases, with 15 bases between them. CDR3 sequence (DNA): TGTGCCACCAGTGATTCGATTGAGGGGGTGGATGGCTACACCTTC. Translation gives CATSDSIEGVDGYTF.

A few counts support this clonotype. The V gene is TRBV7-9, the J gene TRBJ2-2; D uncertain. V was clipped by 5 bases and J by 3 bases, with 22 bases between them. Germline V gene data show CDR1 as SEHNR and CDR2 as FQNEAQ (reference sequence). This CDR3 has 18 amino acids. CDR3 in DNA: TGTGCCAGCAGCCCCCAGTTCCAAGAAGCCGGTTACACCGGGGAGCTGTTTTTT. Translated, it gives CASSPQFQEAGYTGELFF.

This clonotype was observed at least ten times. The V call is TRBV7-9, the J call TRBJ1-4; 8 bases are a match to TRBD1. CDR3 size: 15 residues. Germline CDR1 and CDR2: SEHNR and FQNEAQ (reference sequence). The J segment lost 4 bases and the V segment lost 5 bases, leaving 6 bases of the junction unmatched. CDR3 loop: CASSPEGQDNEKLFF. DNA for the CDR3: TGTGCCAGCAGCCCTGAGGGACAGGATAATGAAAAACTGTTTTTT.

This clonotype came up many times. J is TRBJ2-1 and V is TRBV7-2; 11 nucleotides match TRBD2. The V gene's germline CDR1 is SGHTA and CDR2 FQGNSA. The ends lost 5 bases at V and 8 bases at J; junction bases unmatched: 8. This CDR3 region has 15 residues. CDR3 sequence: CASSLSGGAGDEQFF. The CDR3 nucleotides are TGTGCCAGCAGCCTTAGCGGGGGGGCCGGTGATGAGCAGTTCTTC.

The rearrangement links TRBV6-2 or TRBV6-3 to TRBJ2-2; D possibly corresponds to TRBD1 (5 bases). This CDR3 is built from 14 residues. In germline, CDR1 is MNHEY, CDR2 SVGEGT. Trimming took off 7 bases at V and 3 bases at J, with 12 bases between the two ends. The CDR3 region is CASIGQSDTGELFF. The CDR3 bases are TGTGCCAGCATAGGACAATCGGACACCGGGGAGCTGTTTTTT.

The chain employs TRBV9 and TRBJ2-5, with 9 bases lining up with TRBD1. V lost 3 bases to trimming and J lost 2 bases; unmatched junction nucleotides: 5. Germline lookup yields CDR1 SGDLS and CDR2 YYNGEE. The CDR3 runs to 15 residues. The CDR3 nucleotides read TGTGCCAGCAGCGCACAGGGGGCGACTCAAGAGACCCAGTACTTC. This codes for CASSAQGATQETQYF.

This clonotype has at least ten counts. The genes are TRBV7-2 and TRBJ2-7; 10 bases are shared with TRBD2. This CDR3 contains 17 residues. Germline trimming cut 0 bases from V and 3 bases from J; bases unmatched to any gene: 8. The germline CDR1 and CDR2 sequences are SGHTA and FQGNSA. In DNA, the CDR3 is TGTGCCAGCAGCTTAGCCCCTAGCGGGGGCCCCTTCTACGAGCAGTACGTC. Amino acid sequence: CASSLAPSGGPFYEQYV.

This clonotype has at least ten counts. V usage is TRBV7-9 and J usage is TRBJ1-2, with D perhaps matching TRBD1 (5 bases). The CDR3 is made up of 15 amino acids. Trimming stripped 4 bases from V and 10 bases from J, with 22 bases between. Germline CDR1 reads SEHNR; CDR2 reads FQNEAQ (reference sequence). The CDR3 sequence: CASSSPSQGMNDYTF. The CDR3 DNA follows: TGTGCCAGCAGCTCCCCCTCTCAGGGAATGAATGACTACACCTTC.

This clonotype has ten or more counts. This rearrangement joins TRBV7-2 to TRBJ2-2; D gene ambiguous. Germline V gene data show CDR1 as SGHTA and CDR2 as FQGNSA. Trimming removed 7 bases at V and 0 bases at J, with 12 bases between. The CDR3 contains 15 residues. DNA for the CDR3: TGTGCCAGCACCCGCCGGACCGCGAACACCGGGGAGCTGTTTTTT. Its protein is CASTRRTANTGELFF.

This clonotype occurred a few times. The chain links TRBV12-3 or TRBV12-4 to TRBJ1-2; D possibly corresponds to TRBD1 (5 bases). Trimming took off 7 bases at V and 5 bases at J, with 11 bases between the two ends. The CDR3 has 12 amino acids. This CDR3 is CASTFGGYGYTF. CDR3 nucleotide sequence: TGTGCCAGCACCTTCGGGGGGTATGGCTACACCTTC.

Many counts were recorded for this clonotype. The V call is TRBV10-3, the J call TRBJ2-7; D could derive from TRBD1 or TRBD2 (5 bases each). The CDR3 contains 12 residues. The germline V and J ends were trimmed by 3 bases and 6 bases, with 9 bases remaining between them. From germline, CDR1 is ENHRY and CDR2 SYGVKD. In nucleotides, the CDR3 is TGTGCCATCAGTGATCAGGGACGCGAGCAGTACGTC. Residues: CAISDQGREQYV.

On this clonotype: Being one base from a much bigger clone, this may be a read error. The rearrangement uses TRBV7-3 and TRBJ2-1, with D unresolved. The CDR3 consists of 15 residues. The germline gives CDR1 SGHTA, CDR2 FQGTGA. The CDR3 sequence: CANSSGESSYNEQFF. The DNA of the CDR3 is TGTGCCAACAGCTCCGGCGAGAGCTCCTACAATGAGCAGTTCTTC.

CDR3 sequence: CASTVSSGNTIYF. The CDR3 DNA is TGTGCCAGCACAGTCTCCTCTGGAAACACCATATATTTT. This chain connects TRBV7-6 to TRBJ1-3; D is ambiguous. The CDR3 is made up of 13 amino acids. V lost 7 bases and J 0 bases, leaving 7 bases between the germline ends. Germline CDR1 and CDR2: SGHVS and FNYEAQ. Based on the CDR3 plus reference TRBV7-6 and TRBJ1-3, the full variable domain is GAGVSQSPRYKVTKRGQDVALRCDPISGHVSLYWYRQALGQGPEFLTYFNYEAQQDKSGLPNDRFSAERPEGSISTLTIQRTEQRDSAMYRCASTVSSGNTIYFGEGSWLTVV.

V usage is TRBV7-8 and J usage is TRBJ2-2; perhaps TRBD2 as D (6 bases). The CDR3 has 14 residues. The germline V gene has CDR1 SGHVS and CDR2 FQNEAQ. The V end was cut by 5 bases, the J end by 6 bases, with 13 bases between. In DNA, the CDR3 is TGTGCCAGCAGCCCCGGGGGTAGAGCCGGGGAGCTGTTTTTT. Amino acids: CASSPGGRAGELFF.

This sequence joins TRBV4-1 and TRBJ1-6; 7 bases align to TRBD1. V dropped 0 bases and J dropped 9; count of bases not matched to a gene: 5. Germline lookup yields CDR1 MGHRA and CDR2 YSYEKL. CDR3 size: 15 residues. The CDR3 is CASSQERQGGSPLHF. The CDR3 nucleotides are TGCGCCAGCAGCCAAGAGAGACAGGGAGGTTCACCCCTCCACTTT.

CDR3 in amino acids: CASSSTQGAKETQYF. The CDR3 DNA is TGTGCCAGCAGCTCGACACAGGGGGCAAAAGAGACCCAGTACTTC. The chain couples TRBV7-9 to TRBJ2-5; the match to TRBD1 covers 9 bases. The CDR3 runs to 15 residues. The germline V gene encodes CDR1 SEHNR and CDR2 FQNEAQ (reference sequence). V was pared by 4 bases and J by 3 bases, with 6 bases of the junction left unmatched.

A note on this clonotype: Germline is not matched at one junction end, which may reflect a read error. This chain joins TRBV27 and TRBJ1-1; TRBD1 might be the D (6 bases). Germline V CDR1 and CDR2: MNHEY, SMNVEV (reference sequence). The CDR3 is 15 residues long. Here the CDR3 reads CVSSKTGLLNTEAFF. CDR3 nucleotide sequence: TGTGTCAGCAGTAAAACAGGGCTATTGAACACTGAAGCTTTCTTT.

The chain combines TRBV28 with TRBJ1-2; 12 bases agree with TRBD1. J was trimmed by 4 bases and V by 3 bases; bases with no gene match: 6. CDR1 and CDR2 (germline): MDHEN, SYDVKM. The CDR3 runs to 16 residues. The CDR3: CASSFRDRGHFYGYTF. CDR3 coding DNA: TGTGCCAGCAGTTTCCGGGACAGGGGGCACTTCTATGGCTACACCTTC.

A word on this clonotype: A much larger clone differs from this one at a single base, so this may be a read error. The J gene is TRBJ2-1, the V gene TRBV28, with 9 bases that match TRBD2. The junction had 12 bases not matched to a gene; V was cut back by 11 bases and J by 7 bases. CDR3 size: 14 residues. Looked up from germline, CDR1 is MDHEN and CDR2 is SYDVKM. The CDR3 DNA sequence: TGTGCCGGCACCGCCGGGACTAGCTTAAATGAGCAGTTCTTC. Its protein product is CAGTAGTSLNEQFF.

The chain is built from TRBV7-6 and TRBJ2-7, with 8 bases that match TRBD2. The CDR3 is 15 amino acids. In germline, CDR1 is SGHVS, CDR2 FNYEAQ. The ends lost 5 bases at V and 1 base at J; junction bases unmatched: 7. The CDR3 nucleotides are TGTGCCAGCAGCCCCCGAGCGGGGGAATCCTACGAGCAGTACTTC. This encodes CASSPRAGESYEQYF.

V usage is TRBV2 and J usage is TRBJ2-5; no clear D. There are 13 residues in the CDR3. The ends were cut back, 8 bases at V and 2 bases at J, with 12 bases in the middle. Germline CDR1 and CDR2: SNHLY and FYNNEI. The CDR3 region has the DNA TGTGCCAGCGAAACGGTCGAACAAGAGACCCAGTACTTC. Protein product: CASETVEQETQYF.

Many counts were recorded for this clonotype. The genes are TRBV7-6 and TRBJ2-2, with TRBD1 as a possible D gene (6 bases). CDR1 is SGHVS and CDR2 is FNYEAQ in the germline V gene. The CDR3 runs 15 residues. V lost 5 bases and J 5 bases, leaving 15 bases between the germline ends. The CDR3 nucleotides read TGTGCCAGCAGCACGCAACAGGGAGAGACCGGGGAGCTGTTTTTT. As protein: CASSTQQGETGELFF.